Listed here are 32 T cell receptor beta chains from one sample, sequenced in a study of cytomegalovirus exposure and HLA in healthy donors. Researchers ran the PCR with 60 Vbeta and 13 Jbeta primers. The data were produced by immunoSEQ multiplex PCR, yet TCRdb's version contains in-frame clones alone and is incomplete. Of 170,000 or so clones listed, about 69% are singletons. Sequencing input: PBMCs. These receptors were obtained from a male donor in good health and CMV-seronegative.

This clone has at least ten counts. J is TRBJ2-6 and V is TRBV29-1, with D possibly being TRBD1 (6 bases). CDR1 and CDR2 (germline): SQVTM, ANQGSEA. Trimming shortened V by 7 bases and J by 3 bases, and 19 bases separated the two germline ends. There are 16 residues in the CDR3. The CDR3 sequence: CSGMDRYFIGANVLTF. The CDR3 DNA follows: TGCAGCGGGATGGACAGATACTTCATTGGGGCCAACGTCCTGACTTTC.

This clone has just one count. The chain combines TRBV7-9 with TRBJ2-5; TRBD1 might be the D (6 bases). Gene TRBJ2-7 matches the end of the DNA better, so the J call may be wrong. Germline V CDR1 and CDR2: SEHNR, FQNEAQ (reference sequence). The CDR3 contains 15 residues. CDR3 region: CASSLDREISYEQYF. In nucleotides, the CDR3 is TGTGCCAGCAGCTTAGACAGGGAGATCTCCTACGAGCAGTACTTC.

The CDR3 sequence is CASSLGQGAGQPQHF. The DNA of the CDR3 is TGTGCCAGCAGTTTAGGTCAGGGGGCAGGACAGCCCCAGCATTTT. The V call is TRBV28, the J call TRBJ1-5; 8 nucleotides match TRBD1. Germline CDR1 MDHEN, CDR2 SYDVKM. The J segment lost 7 bases and the V segment lost 2 bases, leaving 7 bases of the junction unmatched. The CDR3 is 15 amino acids. Looking up the rest from reference TRBV28 and TRBJ1-5 gives the full variable domain: DVKVTQSSRYLVKRTGEKVFLECVQDMDHENMFWYRQDPGLGLRLIYFSYDVKMKEKGDIPEGYSVSREKKERFSLILESASTNQTSMYLCASSLGQGAGQPQHFGDGTRLSIL.

The chain couples TRBV2 to TRBJ2-7; 10 bases agree with TRBD2. This CDR3 comprises 14 residues. The germline gives CDR1 SNHLY, CDR2 FYNNEI. Trimming took 10 bases from V and 3 from J; bases not matched to a gene: 9. CDR3 in amino acids: CATRLAGPLYEQYF. CDR3 coding DNA: TGTGCCACCAGACTAGCGGGCCCCCTCTACGAGCAGTACTTC.

The V and J genes are TRBV7-9 and TRBJ2-5; D unresolved. The CDR3 consists of 14 residues. Germline V CDR1 and CDR2: SEHNR, FQNEAQ (reference sequence). Trimming shortened V by 1 base and J by 5 bases, and 11 bases separated the two germline ends. CDR3 amino acids: CASSLGEFGETQYF. The CDR3 DNA sequence: TGTGCCAGCAGCTTAGGTGAATTCGGGGAGACCCAGTACTTC.

The chain joins TRBV30 to TRBJ1-5, with 9 bases identical to TRBD1. Losses at the gene ends were 1 base for V and 1 base for J; bases not matched to a gene: 5. The CDR3 has 16 amino acids. Germline CDR1 and CDR2: GTSNPN and SVGIG (reference sequence). The CDR3 region has the DNA TGTGCCTGGAGTGGGACAGGGGCCGGGAGCAATCAGCCCCAGCATTTT. Protein: CAWSGTGAGSNQPQHF. Based on the CDR3 plus reference TRBV30 and TRBJ1-5, the full variable domain is SQTIHQWPATLVQPVGSPLSLECTVEGTSNPNLYWYRQAAGRGLQLLFYSVGIGQISSEVPQNLSASRPQDRQFILSSKKLLLSDSGFYLCAWSGTGAGSNQPQHFGDGTRLSIL.

The rearrangement joins TRBV6-5 to TRBJ1-3, with 8 nucleotides matching TRBD1. The CDR3 spans 15 residues. Germline trimming cut 4 bases from V and 3 bases from J; bases unmatched to any gene: 5. The germline V gene has CDR1 MNHEY and CDR2 SVGAGI. The CDR3 reads CASSSGGLYGNTIYF. The CDR3 nucleotides read TGTGCCAGCAGTTCAGGGGGCTTGTATGGAAACACCATATATTTT.

The J gene is TRBJ2-5, the V gene TRBV6-1; D possibly corresponds to TRBD1 (6 bases). V was cut by 8 bases and J by 5 bases, with 12 bases left in between. Germline V gene data show CDR1 as MNHNS and CDR2 as SASEGT. The CDR3 runs 12 residues. For the CDR3, the DNA is TGTGCCAGCTCCCAGAGGGGGGAGACCCAGTACTTC. Residues: CASSQRGETQYF.

Here the CDR3 DNA reads TGTGCCAGCAGTCCGATGGGACAGACCCCCGGCTACACCTTC. As protein: CASSPMGQTPGYTF. This chain joins TRBV27 and TRBJ1-2; 7 nucleotides match TRBD1. Per the germline V gene, CDR1 is MNHEY and CDR2 is SMNVEV (reference sequence). The CDR3 contains 14 residues. V shed 5 bases and J 8 bases; nucleotides not matched to a gene: 11.

The rearrangement links TRBV9 to TRBJ2-2; 8 bases map to TRBD1. The CDR3 has 16 residues. The germline CDR1 and CDR2 sequences are SGDLS and YYNGEE. Trimming took 0 bases from V and 4 from J; bases not matched to a gene: 5. CDR3 bases: TGTGCCAGCAGCGTAGGGGCAGGGGGCGTCACCGGGGAGCTGTTTTTT. This gives the protein CASSVGAGGVTGELFF.

In this sample, this clone turned up a few times. The chain links TRBV28 to TRBJ1-1; no clear D gene. Germline values: CDR1 MDHEN, CDR2 SYDVKM. This CDR3 is built from 11 residues. V was trimmed by 7 bases and J by 1 base, leaving 4 bases between them. CDR3 in DNA: TGTGCCAGCATCTCGAACACTGAAGCTTTCTTT. This translates into CASISNTEAFF. Variable domain in full (rest from reference TRBV28 and TRBJ1-1): DVKVTQSSRYLVKRTGEKVFLECVQDMDHENMFWYRQDPGLGLRLIYFSYDVKMKEKGDIPEGYSVSREKKERFSLILESASTNQTSMYLCASISNTEAFFGQGTRLTVV.

The chain couples TRBV2 to TRBJ1-4; TRBD1 matches 7 bases. The germline V gene has CDR1 SNHLY and CDR2 FYNNEI. V dropped 2 bases and J dropped 8; count of bases not matched to a gene: 5. The CDR3 is 14 residues long. The CDR3 region is CASSERQGIEKLFF. CDR3 DNA sequence: TGTGCCAGCAGTGAAAGACAGGGAATCGAAAAACTGTTTTTT.

This clone turned up a few times. The J gene is TRBJ1-3, the V gene TRBV7-9; D possibly corresponds to TRBD1 (6 bases). Trimming pared 11 bases from V and 2 bases from J, leaving 16 bases between. This CDR3 contains 14 residues. Germline CDR1 is SEHNR and CDR2 is FQNEAQ (reference sequence). This CDR3 is CAGEQGIAGNTIYF. Written as DNA, the CDR3 is TGTGCCGGAGAACAGGGAATCGCTGGAAACACCATATATTTT.

V usage is TRBV10-3 and J usage is TRBJ1-5; D perhaps matches TRBD1 (6 bases). The CDR3 spans 14 residues. The germline V and J ends were trimmed by 2 bases and 5 bases, with 10 bases remaining between them. Germline values: CDR1 ENHRY, CDR2 SYGVKD. CDR3 DNA sequence: TGTGCCATCAGTGAGGGACCAGGGGATCAGCCCCAGCATTTT. This translates into CAISEGPGDQPQHF.

This sequence joins TRBV6-1 and TRBJ1-1, with D unclear. The length of the CDR3 is 13 residues. Trimming pared 5 bases from V and 0 bases from J, leaving 7 bases between. From germline, CDR1 is MNHNS and CDR2 SASEGT. CDR3 in amino acids: CASSSTVNTEAFF. The CDR3 nucleotides are TGTGCCAGCAGTTCGACTGTGAACACTGAAGCTTTCTTT.

This chain joins TRBV29-1 and TRBJ2-5; D might be TRBD2 (6 bases). The CDR3 spans 11 residues. CDR1 SQVTM and CDR2 ANQGSEA come from the germline V gene. V dropped 7 bases and J dropped 4 bases, with 10 bases sitting between them. CDR3 residues: CSAEGGETQYF. The CDR3 DNA follows: TGCAGCGCCGAGGGAGGAGAGACCCAGTACTTC.

The chain carries TRBV28 and TRBJ2-7, with TRBD2 as a possible D gene (6 bases). Trimming left V 8 bases short and J 0 bases short, with 14 bases between. The CDR3 has 14 residues. The germline CDR1 and CDR2 sequences are MDHEN and SYDVKM. CDR3 residues: CASSRLGPSYEQYF. The CDR3 coding sequence is TGTGCCAGCTCGAGACTAGGGCCCTCCTACGAGCAGTACTTC.

This chain joins TRBV2 and TRBJ1-5; D is unclear. V gave up 7 bases and J gave up 1 base, with 17 bases separating them. Germline-derived CDR1 and CDR2 are SNHLY and FYNNEI. The CDR3 totals 16 residues. CDR3 residues: CASTEMGGLSNQPQHF. The CDR3 bases are TGTGCCAGCACCGAAATGGGAGGGTTAAGCAATCAGCCCCAGCATTTT.

The genes are TRBV6-5 and TRBJ1-2, with no clear D. Germline V CDR1 and CDR2: MNHEY, SVGAGI. V was pared by 6 bases and J by 4 bases, with 12 bases between. This CDR3 region has 13 residues. CDR3 protein: CASRTVAGYGYTF. The CDR3 DNA reads as TGTGCCAGCAGGACCGTTGCGGGCTATGGCTACACCTTC.

In this sample, this clone turned up once. The chain links TRBV5-1 to TRBJ1-1, with D possibly matching TRBD1 (6 bases). Germline lookup yields CDR1 SGHRS and CDR2 YFSETQ. V lost 2 bases and J 0 bases, leaving 8 bases between the germline ends. The CDR3 has 14 residues. This CDR3 is CASSFSGVNTEAFF. DNA for the CDR3: TGCGCCAGCAGCTTCTCAGGGGTGAACACTGAAGCTTTCTTT.

V is TRBV19 and J is TRBJ1-5; 7 positions match TRBD1. V was clipped by 0 bases and J by 5 bases; unmatched bases: 4. The germline gives CDR1 LNHDA, CDR2 SQIVND (reference sequence). This CDR3 region has 15 residues. Written as DNA, the CDR3 is TGTGCCAGTAGTATAGATGACAGGGATCATCAGCCCCAGCATTTT. Amino acids: CASSIDDRDHQPQHF.

This clone was picked up a small number of times. V is TRBV2 and J is TRBJ1-5; D possibly corresponds to TRBD1 (5 bases). The CDR3 sequence is 13 residues long. Germline lookup yields CDR1 SNHLY and CDR2 FYNNEI. Deletions cut 3 bases from V and 7 bases from J, with 10 bases between. CDR3 sequence reads: CASSDWGDQPQHF. In DNA, the CDR3 is TGTGCCAGCAGTGATTGGGGGGACCAGCCCCAGCATTTT.

This clone was seen only a few times. V and J are TRBV6-1 and TRBJ2-5; TRBD1 matches at 8 bases. Germline-derived CDR1 and CDR2 are MNHNS and SASEGT. The CDR3 loop spans 13 amino acids. V was clipped by 7 bases and J by 4 bases; unmatched bases: 5. CDR3 loop: CASTRGQVETQYF. For the CDR3, the DNA is TGTGCCAGCACCAGGGGGCAGGTAGAGACCCAGTACTTC.

This clone is a singleton in its sample. V usage is TRBV2 and J usage is TRBJ1-1; 8 bases line up with TRBD1. The trim removed 1 base at V and 8 bases at J, leaving 15 bases unmatched. This CDR3 is 17 amino acids long. Germline V lookup: CDR1 SNHLY, CDR2 FYNNEI. DNA for the CDR3: TGTGCCAGCAGTGAAGGCAGGGGGCAGAGGGTGAAAGGGGAAGCTTTCTTT. Translation: CASSEGRGQRVKGEAFF.

The gene calls are TRBV28 and TRBJ2-7; a weak D match, TRBD2 (6 bases). The CDR3 consists of 15 residues. Trimming left V 5 bases short and J 5 bases short, with 19 bases between. In germline, CDR1 is MDHEN, CDR2 SYDVKM. CDR3 nucleotide sequence: TGTGCCAGCAGTCCCATCCGGGAGATACAAGACGAGCAGTACTTC. It yields the protein CASSPIREIQDEQYF.

The V gene is TRBV28, the J gene TRBJ2-3, with TRBD2 matching over 15 bases. This CDR3 spans 17 amino acids. Per the germline V gene, CDR1 is MDHEN and CDR2 is SYDVKM. Trimming at V came to 6 bases and at J to 6 bases, leaving 10 bases not matched to a gene. In DNA form, the CDR3 reads TGTGCCAGCAGCCCTAGGACTAGCGGGAGGGCCGTGGATACGCAGTATTTT. The encoded protein is CASSPRTSGRAVDTQYF.

The chain combines TRBV6-6 with TRBJ2-1, with 10 bases identical to TRBD1. V shed 2 bases and J 6 bases; nucleotides not matched to a gene: 4. Germline V CDR1 and CDR2: MNHNY, SVGAGI (reference sequence). The CDR3 runs to 15 residues. This CDR3 reads CASSYHGTGVNEQFF. The CDR3 coding sequence is TGTGCCAGCAGTTACCACGGGACAGGGGTCAATGAGCAGTTCTTC.

J is TRBJ2-1 and V is TRBV5-1; D is possibly TRBD2 (5 bases). The germline V and J ends were trimmed by 0 bases and 9 bases, with 16 bases remaining between them. The length of the CDR3 is 15 residues. Per the germline V gene, CDR1 is SGHRS and CDR2 is YFSETQ. The CDR3 coding sequence is TGCGCCAGCAGCTTGGCCCCGGGGTCGGACGGTGAGCAGTTCTTC. Translated, it gives CASSLAPGSDGEQFF.

This chain uses TRBV7-2 with TRBJ1-5; a weak D match, TRBD1 (5 bases). Trimming removed 5 bases from V and 4 bases from J, with 12 bases in between. The CDR3 has 14 residues. From germline, CDR1 is SGHTA and CDR2 FQGNSA. The CDR3 sequence: CASSVTGTNQPQHF. CDR3 in DNA: TGTGCCAGCAGCGTAACAGGAACTAATCAGCCCCAGCATTTT.

In this sample, this clone turned up a few times. The identical CDR3 is also encoded by other nucleotide sequences in the sample. The CDR3 region is CASSDMGQVNQPQHF. The CDR3 DNA reads TGTGCCAGCAGTGATATGGGACAGGTCAATCAGCCCCAGCATTTT. V is TRBV6-1 and J is TRBJ1-5; 8 bases line up with TRBD1. This CDR3 has 15 amino acids. V was clipped by 3 bases and J by 3 bases; unmatched bases: 4. In germline, CDR1 is MNHNS, CDR2 SASEGT.

The chain couples TRBV6-6 to TRBJ1-6, with 9 positions matching TRBD1. Looked up from germline, CDR1 is MNHNY and CDR2 is SVGAGI (reference sequence). The V and J ends lost 4 bases and 14 bases, in that order; junction bases with no gene match: 15. The CDR3 totals 16 residues. CDR3 sequence reads: CASSSRTGVSPLALHF. CDR3 coding DNA: TGTGCCAGCAGTTCCCGGACAGGGGTTTCCCCCTTAGCCCTCCACTTT.

This rearrangement joins TRBV6-5 to TRBJ2-7; D remains unclear. This CDR3 has 10 residues. Trimming stripped 9 bases from V and 6 bases from J, with 9 bases between. Germline-derived CDR1 and CDR2 are MNHEY and SVGAGI. The CDR3 protein is CARPYFEQYF. CDR3 DNA sequence: TGTGCCAGACCCTATTTCGAGCAGTACTTC.